The 2 T cell receptor beta chains listed next were all sequenced from one sample in a study of T cell repertoires in cytomegalovirus infection. TCRdb processed the reads anew with MiXCR; each CDR3 protein has one entry. Of 150,000 to 200,000 distinct CDR3 sequences detected, roughly 9% appear once; the ten largest clones hold about 4.2%. The sequenced material came from PBMCs. These receptors all stem from a human donor in good health (CMV status not recorded). Some clones in this sample may be carry-over from other donors' samples.

This clonotype was counted only a few times. The V and J genes are TRBV19 and TRBJ2-1; 9 nucleotides line up with TRBD2. CDR1 is LNHDA and CDR2 is SQIVND in the germline V gene (reference sequence). J was trimmed by 5 bases and V by 5 bases; bases with no gene match: 10. The CDR3 consists of 16 residues. In DNA form, the CDR3 reads TGTGCCAGTAGTGTAGGGACTAGCCTTAGGAACAATGAGCAGTTCTTC. Its translation is CASSVGTSLRNNEQFF.

This clonotype was detected a few times. The genes are TRBV6-6 and TRBJ1-1; D unclear. Germline CDR1 is MNHNY and CDR2 is SVGAGI (reference sequence). The V gene lost 5 bases and the J gene lost 6 bases, with 7 bases spanning the gap. The CDR3 runs 11 residues. The CDR3 DNA follows: TGTGCCAGCAGTAGAACATCTGAAGCTTTCTTT. Residues: CASSRTSEAFF.